This paragraph covers one T cell receptor (beta chain) sequence. V lost 4 bases and J lost 4; bases outside the gene matches: 5. The CDR3 has 14 residues. The germline CDR1 and CDR2 sequences are LGHDT and YNNKEL (reference sequence). This specimen comes from a study of blood T cell repertoires in COVID-19. Data came from immunoSEQ multiplex PCR; TCRdb stores just in-frame clones and leaves some out. The sample consists of about 230,000 clones, 83% of them appearing once. V gene TRBV3-1 (or the pseudogene TRBV3-2) combines with J gene TRBJ1-1, with 8 positions matching TRBD1. Sequenced sample: peripheral blood. This TCR was recovered from a woman aged 70-85 years with active or convalescent COVID-19. The CDR3 nucleotides are TGTGCCAGCAGCCCGGTGGACAGGGCCACTGAAGCTTTCTTT. The encoded protein is CASSPVDRATEAFF.